These 6 T cell receptor beta chains originate from one sample sequenced in a study of blood T cell repertoires in COVID-19. Produced via immunoSEQ multiplex PCR; TCRdb's table is partial and in-frame only. This sample carries roughly 200,000 clones, about four fifths of them seen once, and the ten largest clones take 6.5% to 7%. The sequenced material came from peripheral blood. The receptor set was obtained from a man between 65 and 85 years old with active or convalescent COVID-19.

The chain recombines TRBV6-1 with TRBJ1-1; D is uncertain. CDR1 MNHNS and CDR2 SASEGT come from the germline V gene. With 3 bases removed from V and 0 bases from J, the gap between germline ends came to 8 bases. This CDR3 is built from 14 residues. In nucleotides, the CDR3 is TGTGCCAGCAGTGAGAACTACATGAACACTGAAGCTTTCTTT. Translation: CASSENYMNTEAFF.

V and J are TRBV18 and TRBJ2-2, with TRBD2 as a possible D gene (6 bases). Germline V gene lookup returns CDR1 KGHSH and CDR2 LQKENI. Trimming pared 4 bases from V and 3 bases from J, leaving 27 bases between. The CDR3 has 20 amino acids. The CDR3 DNA follows: TGTGCCAGCTCACTCAGGCTCCAGGCCGGCGGGGCGGCGGACACCGGGGAGCTGTTTTTT. It translates to CASSLRLQAGGAADTGELFF.

The V call is TRBV7-8, the J call TRBJ2-4; D may be TRBD2 (5 bases). CDR1 is SGHVS and CDR2 is FQNEAQ in the germline V gene. V was cut by 2 bases and J by 8 bases, with 13 bases left in between. The CDR3 is made up of 14 amino acids. The CDR3 DNA sequence: TGTGCCAGCAGCTTACCTCCGGGGAGAGACATTCAGTACTTC. Translating it yields CASSLPPGRDIQYF.

The chain joins TRBV12-5 to TRBJ2-6, with 7 bases fitting TRBD1. Germline CDR1 LGHNT, CDR2 FRNRAP. V dropped 1 base and J dropped 4; count of bases not matched to a gene: 4. This CDR3 is 16 amino acids long. This CDR3 is CASGLDRGPGANVLTF. CDR3 DNA: TGTGCTAGTGGTTTGGACAGGGGTCCCGGGGCCAACGTCCTGACTTTC.

The gene calls are TRBV5-4 and TRBJ1-2; D gene unclear. The CDR3 covers 13 residues. Germline CDR1 and CDR2: SGHNT and YYREEE (reference sequence). V gave up 0 bases and J gave up 5 bases, with 8 bases separating them. The DNA of the CDR3 is TGTGCCAGCAGCTTGGACGGAGGTTATGGCTACACCTTC. This encodes CASSLDGGYGYTF.

This clone was detected only a few times. V usage is TRBV18 and J usage is TRBJ1-1; D is undetermined. This CDR3 comprises 15 residues. Per germline, CDR1 KGHSH and CDR2 LQKENI. Deletions cut 4 bases from V and 4 bases from J, with 16 bases between. The CDR3 sequence: CASSQSSGSGTEAFF. CDR3 DNA: TGTGCCAGCTCACAAAGTTCGGGTTCTGGCACTGAAGCTTTCTTT.